Detailed here is one T cell receptor beta chain. Its antigen remains unidentified. Generated by immunoSEQ multiplex PCR, the TCRdb table keeps only in-frame clones and is missing some. The repertoire includes around 63,000 clones, over 75% of them detected once, and roughly 20% sits in the top ten. This sample is part of a study of T cell responses to AZD1222 COVID-19 vaccine. Study-wide results and caveats: Donors were chiefly white British, with a greater number of females, and clonal diversity was perhaps underestimated. Baseline seropositives among AZD1222 recipients totaled only five to seven.

Trimming left V 2 bases short and J 2 bases short, with 13 bases between. The length of the CDR3 is 14 residues. The germline gives CDR1 SQVTM, CDR2 ANQGSEA. The starting material was peripheral blood, obtained on day 0 of AZD1222 vaccination. This receptor was identified in an adult in good health. V is TRBV29-1 and J is TRBJ2-7, with D maybe TRBD1 (5 bases). CDR3 DNA sequence: TGCAGCGTTGAATCGGGTAAGGGGACCTACGAGCAGTACTTC. It codes for CSVESGKGTYEQYF.